This entry describes one T cell receptor beta chain. V gave up 3 bases and J gave up 3 bases, with 12 bases separating them. The V gene's germline CDR1 is WSHSY and CDR2 SAAADI. The CDR3 extends over 14 amino acids. This record belongs to a study of technical replicates of blood from several donors. The method was immunoSEQ multiplex PCR; TCRdb's version includes in-frame clones alone and lacks a portion of them. This table holds 55,000 to 80,000 clones, around 97% found once. The origin of this receptor is a human donor in good health. The source material was T cells isolated from PBMCs. V and J are TRBV10-2 and TRBJ2-7; D might be TRBD1 (5 bases). The CDR3 loop reads CASSDADTFYEQYF. In DNA, the CDR3 is TGCGCCAGCAGTGATGCGGACACCTTCTACGAGCAGTACTTC.